This T cell receptor beta chain was observed in a study of blood T cells in healthy people across ages. Trimming pared 3 bases from V and 0 bases from J, leaving 11 bases between. The CDR3 consists of 15 residues. CDR1 KGHSH and CDR2 LQKENI come from the germline V gene. Findings of the study overall: Long-lived and aged donors differed, with more naive CD4+ cells and higher diversity in the long-lived.

Per sample, extraction of total RNA gave at least 5.5 micrograms in every case. Sample-barcoded 5' priming and a J-beta primer mix drove a second PCR of about 6 to 11 cycles. TCRdb processed the 5' RACE reads anew with MiXCR; each CDR3 protein has one entry. The sample shows about 1.4 million distinct CDR3 sequences, approximately 63% of them seen only once. This clonotype has only one observation. The antigen remains undetermined. The sequence came from a man aged 18 to 30 in good health. The sample consisted of blood. This chain connects TRBV18 to TRBJ1-1; maybe TRBD1 (5 bases). The chain's CDR3 is CASSPIEGLNTEAFF. Written as DNA, the CDR3 is TGTGCCAGCTCACCGATAGAGGGGTTGAACACTGAAGCTTTCTTT. Using reference TRBV18 and TRBJ1-1 for the parts outside the CDR3, the full variable domain is NAGVMQNPRHLVRRRGQEARLRCSPMKGHSHVYWYRQLPEEGLKFMVYLQKENIIDESGMPKERFSAEFPKEGPSILRIQQVVRGDSAAYFCASSPIEGLNTEAFFGQGTRLTVV.